This T cell receptor (beta chain) was found in a study of cytomegalovirus exposure and HLA in healthy donors. Use of 60 Vbeta and 13 Jbeta primers characterized the PCR. Only in-frame clones appear in the TCRdb table, and some are missing; sequencing was by immunoSEQ multiplex PCR. The sample records 150,000 to 200,000 clones, around 76% being singletons. CDR1 and CDR2 (germline): SGHNT, YYREEE (reference sequence). This CDR3 is built from 15 residues. The V segment lost 4 bases and the J segment 2 bases; nucleotides outside the gene matches: 5. The sequenced sample consisted of PBMCs. The TCR originated in a female donor in good health and CMV-seronegative. The chain employs TRBV5-4 and TRBJ2-7, with 11 bases fitting TRBD2. The CDR3 region is CASSPGLAGPYEQYF. CDR3 nucleotides: TGTGCCAGCAGCCCCGGACTAGCGGGTCCCTACGAGCAGTACTTC.